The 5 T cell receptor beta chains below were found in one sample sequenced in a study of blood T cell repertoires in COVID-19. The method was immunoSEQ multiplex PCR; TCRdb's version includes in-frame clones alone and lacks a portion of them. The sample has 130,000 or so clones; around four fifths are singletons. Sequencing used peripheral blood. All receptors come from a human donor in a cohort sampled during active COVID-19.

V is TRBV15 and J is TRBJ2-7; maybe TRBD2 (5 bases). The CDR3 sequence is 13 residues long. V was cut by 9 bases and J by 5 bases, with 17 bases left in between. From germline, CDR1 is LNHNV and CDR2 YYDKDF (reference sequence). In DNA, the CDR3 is TGTGCCACGGGTCAAGCGGATCTCAACGAGCAGTACTTC. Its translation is CATGQADLNEQYF.

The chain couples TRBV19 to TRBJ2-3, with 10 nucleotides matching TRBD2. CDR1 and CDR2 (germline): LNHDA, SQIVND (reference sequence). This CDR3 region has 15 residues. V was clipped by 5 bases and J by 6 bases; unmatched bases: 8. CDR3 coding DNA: TGTGCCAGTAGTGTCCGGACTAGCGGCTCCGATACGCAGTATTTT. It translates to CASSVRTSGSDTQYF.

The CDR3 here is CASSLWESNEQFF. CDR3 DNA sequence: TGTGCCAGCAGCTTATGGGAGAGCAATGAGCAGTTCTTC. The chain joins TRBV7-2 to TRBJ2-1, with D tentatively TRBD2 (5 bases). The V end was cut by 2 bases, the J end by 6 bases, with 8 bases between. The V gene's germline CDR1 is SGHTA and CDR2 FQGNSA. The CDR3 sequence is 13 residues long.

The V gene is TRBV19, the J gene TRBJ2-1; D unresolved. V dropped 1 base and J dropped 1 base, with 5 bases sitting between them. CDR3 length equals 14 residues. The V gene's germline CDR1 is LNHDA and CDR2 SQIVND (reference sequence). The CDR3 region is CASSIVRSYNEQFF. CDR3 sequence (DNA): TGTGCCAGTAGTATAGTCAGATCCTACAATGAGCAGTTCTTC.

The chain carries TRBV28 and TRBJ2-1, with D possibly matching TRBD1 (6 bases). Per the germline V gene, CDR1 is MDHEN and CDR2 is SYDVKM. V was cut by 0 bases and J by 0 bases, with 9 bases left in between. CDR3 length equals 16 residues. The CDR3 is CASSLWQGSSYNEQFF. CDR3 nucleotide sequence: TGTGCCAGCAGTTTATGGCAGGGGAGCTCCTACAATGAGCAGTTCTTC.